The sequence of this T cell receptor (beta chain) was determined in a study of regulatory T cells in long-lasting Graves disease. Building the TCR beta libraries relied on iRepertoire HTBI primers, and CDR3 regions underwent Arm-PCR. TCRdb used MiXCR to reprocess the multiplex PCR reads, holding one entry per CDR3 protein. The repertoire holds about 660,000 distinct CDR3 sequences, with about 32% as singletons. Regarding time point: persistent/refractory GD, antithyroid drugs over 5 years with positive TRAb. PBMCs provided the RNA from which the TCR library was made. EDTA tubes held approximately 9 milliliters of peripheral blood from each patient. V lost 4 bases to trimming and J lost 1 base; unmatched junction nucleotides: 16. The CDR3 is made up of 18 amino acids. Germline V lookup: CDR1 SGHRS, CDR2 YFSETQ. A word on this clonotype: Its matching antigen is unknown.

Findings of the study overall: Persistent disease showed a preference for TRBV28, TRBJ1-2 and TRBJ2-5. Persistent Graves' patients showed less TCR diversity than newly diagnosed patients showed.

The clonotype comes from a female donor with Graves disease. The chain links TRBV5-1 to TRBJ2-5, with TRBD2 identical over 7 bases. Sequenced here: peripheral blood mononuclear cells (PBMCs), sampled when the disease was refractory, from a patient treated with antithyroid drugs. The DNA of the CDR3 is TGCGCCAGCAGCACCGGTGGGTTGGCTAGCGGAATCCAAGAGACCCAGTACTTC. Encoded protein: CASSTGGLASGIQETQYF.